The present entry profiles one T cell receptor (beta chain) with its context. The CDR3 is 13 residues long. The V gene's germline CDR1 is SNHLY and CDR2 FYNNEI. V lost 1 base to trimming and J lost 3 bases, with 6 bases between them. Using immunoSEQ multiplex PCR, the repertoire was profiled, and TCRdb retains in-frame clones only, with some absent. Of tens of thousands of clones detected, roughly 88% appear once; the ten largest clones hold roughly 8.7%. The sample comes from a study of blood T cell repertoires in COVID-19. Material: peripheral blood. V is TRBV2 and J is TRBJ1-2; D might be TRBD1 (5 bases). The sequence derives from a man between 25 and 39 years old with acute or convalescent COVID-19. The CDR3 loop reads CASSEGGHYGYTF. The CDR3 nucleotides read TGTGCCAGCAGTGAAGGGGGCCACTATGGCTACACCTTC.